A selection of T cell receptor beta chains follows, all from one sample in a study of PD-1 blockade in classical Hodgkin lymphoma. The method was immunoSEQ multiplex PCR; TCRdb's version includes in-frame clones alone and lacks a portion of them. Of approximately 38,000 clones listed, 77% are singletons. The material sequenced was peripheral blood mononuclear cells (PBMCs), taken before the fourth cycle of nivolumab. These receptors came from a human donor with classical Hodgkin lymphoma. Each CDR3 is given with its conserved first and last residue. Each record gives: V gene, clone size, CDR3 protein. Rows may omit the clone size; those that give it use once, few, many or a size class.

v_call: TRBV14
clone_size: -
cdr3_aa: CASSHPSFEAEKLFF

v_call: TRBV19
clone_size: -
cdr3_aa: CASSIGQNNGYTF

v_call: TRBV6-5
clone_size: -
cdr3_aa: CASSFRAGVNTEAFF

v_call: TRBV10-3
clone_size: -
cdr3_aa: CATGLQETQYF

v_call: TRBV4-1
clone_size: -
cdr3_aa: CASSQVVSKTEEAFF

v_call: TRBV19
clone_size: -
cdr3_aa: CASSGPNYGYTF

v_call: TRBV2
clone_size: -
cdr3_aa: CASSERGLAGSAYF

v_call: TRBV5-1
clone_size: -
cdr3_aa: CASSPDWTGGLEREKLFF

v_call: TRBV7-2
clone_size: once
cdr3_aa: CASGHGLGETQYF

v_call: TRBV7-3
clone_size: -
cdr3_aa: CASSLGTGGLDTQYF

v_call: TRBV5-4
clone_size: -
cdr3_aa: CASSFGRWGMETQYF

v_call: TRBV6-4
clone_size: -
cdr3_aa: CASSPSHSDTQYF

v_call: TRBV10-3
clone_size: once
cdr3_aa: CAISERRTGGADEQFF

v_call: TRBV29-1
clone_size: -
cdr3_aa: CSVEGRGLDAFF

v_call: TRBV18
clone_size: -
cdr3_aa: CASSPGGGATNIQYF

v_call: TRBV7-9
clone_size: -
cdr3_aa: CASSSQGANTEAFF

v_call: TRBV9
clone_size: -
cdr3_aa: CASSVASGGNTGELFF

v_call: TRBV15
clone_size: -
cdr3_aa: CATSTRQGFFSPLHF

v_call: TRBV11-2
clone_size: few
cdr3_aa: CASSSGIRPEAQYF

v_call: TRBV19
clone_size: -
cdr3_aa: CASSKATGASLYEQYF

v_call: TRBV4-2
clone_size: -
cdr3_aa: CASSKRTGLAPSGTDTQYF

v_call: TRBV7-8
clone_size: -
cdr3_aa: CASSLDRGQGGYNEQFF

v_call: TRBV6-5
clone_size: -
cdr3_aa: CASRDTEFQETQYF

v_call: TRBV5-1
clone_size: -
cdr3_aa: CASTTLATGTGELFF

v_call: TRBV7-2
clone_size: -
cdr3_aa: CASSLISRLGNQPQHF

v_call: TRBV4-3
clone_size: -
cdr3_aa: CASSREVTGKGYTF

v_call: TRBV29-1
clone_size: few
cdr3_aa: CSFKGPGNTIYF

v_call: TRBV4-1
clone_size: once
cdr3_aa: CASSQRHSYEQYF

v_call: TRBV29-1
clone_size: -
cdr3_aa: CSVRTVAGTEAFF

v_call: TRBV7-2
clone_size: -
cdr3_aa: CASSLQGGGNTEAFF

v_call: TRBV5-1
clone_size: -
cdr3_aa: CASSLELTGQETQYF

v_call: TRBV27
clone_size: once
cdr3_aa: CASSPLQAVGRQPQHF

v_call: TRBV10-3
clone_size: -
cdr3_aa: CAIGRDSSYEQYF

v_call: TRBV11-3
clone_size: -
cdr3_aa: CASSLGLGSGGSYNEQFF

v_call: TRBV2
clone_size: -
cdr3_aa: CASSPAGGSYNEQFF

v_call: TRBV28
clone_size: -
cdr3_aa: CASSFPRSSGNTIYF

v_call: TRBV2
clone_size: -
cdr3_aa: CASTQGDQPQHF

v_call: TRBV5-6
clone_size: -
cdr3_aa: CASSPNSGNTIYF

v_call: TRBV9
clone_size: -
cdr3_aa: CASSVEGQADTEAFF

v_call: TRBV29-1
clone_size: -
cdr3_aa: CSVDDGGKEKLFF

v_call: TRBV4-1
clone_size: -
cdr3_aa: CASSLLAGGPYTQYF

v_call: TRBV11-2
clone_size: -
cdr3_aa: CASSLGGTHIYNEQFF

v_call: TRBV6-4
clone_size: -
cdr3_aa: CASSDSSTYYEQYF

v_call: TRBV5-1
clone_size: -
cdr3_aa: CASSLVVGQGAIWHF

v_call: TRBV6-1
clone_size: -
cdr3_aa: CASSLQTGGVDTIYF

v_call: TRBV11-2
clone_size: -
cdr3_aa: CASSLGGGAPGELFF

v_call: TRBV10-3
clone_size: -
cdr3_aa: CAISQDRGIQETQYF

v_call: TRBV19
clone_size: -
cdr3_aa: CASSIGRVRKSLSNQPQHF

v_call: TRBV6-1
clone_size: -
cdr3_aa: CASSAGTSATNEKLFF

v_call: TRBV5-4
clone_size: -
cdr3_aa: CASSSPGKETQYF

v_call: TRBV30
clone_size: many
cdr3_aa: CAWSRGGNSGYTF

v_call: TRBV27
clone_size: -
cdr3_aa: CASRGRTNHEQYF